The TCR delta chain under discussion was sequenced for a study of delta chains in infants with herpesvirus infections (dated by TCRdb to 2021 to 2024). Study-level background: A Ugandan infant birth cohort was prospectively followed from birth to characterize gammadelta T cell responses to primary cytomegalovirus (CMV) infection. Infant blood samples were grouped into approximate age categories of 1.5, 4, 8 and 12 months. The study searched for a public fetal Vdelta1/Vgamma8 gammadelta TCR clonotype in infants who acquired CMV infection after birth. Previously published Belgian fetal and cord blood gammadelta TCR data were included only for comparison and were not generated in this cohort. gammadelta TCRs were sequenced from PBMC of some 17 CMV-infected infants (one congenitally infected) and under 10 CMV-uninfected infants with enough sample available. Study-wide findings and limitations: Public-clonotype frequency among Vdelta1 cells appeared to correlate inversely with age at infection and decayed rapidly, seemingly not persisting beyond two to three months. Of under 20 CMV-infected infants, several carried the public Vdelta1 clonotype: the congenitally infected infant plus three who were infected postnatally before 120 days of age. The public clonotype was found only at the first time point after infection and was absent in uninfected infants and in those infected after 120 days. A small sample size and the lack of race- or environment-matched controls were noted by the authors, because CMV is acquired by nearly all Ugandans before adulthood. In CMV-uninfected infants, the public clonotype might still exist at levels below the detection limit.

Infants were enrolled after their mothers, pregnant women receiving prenatal care in Kampala, Uganda, were recruited, and documentation of maternal HIV status was required. Home visits to families took place weekly, and collection of infant clinical information, oral swabs and peripheral blood began at 6 weeks of age and was repeated every 4 months after that. After blood was collected in heparin tubes, PBMC were isolated using Ficoll-Paque density gradient centrifugation and then cryopreserved. Library preparation employed RT-PCR. PBMC RNA was reverse transcribed with SuperScript II using gamma-chain- and delta-chain-specific primers to generate TCR cDNA. Purification of cDNA was performed with AMPure XP beads, after which the cDNA was amplified and indexed with Illumina adapters by means of the Nextera XT Index Kit. An Illumina MiSeq with a V2 300-cycle kit was used to sequence the gammadelta TCR libraries. The original pipeline was this. Using MiXCR v2.1.12, CDR3 sequences were assembled, and reads were mapped onto D, J and V genes obtained from GenBank. Repertoire analyses of the CDR3 clonotypes were performed with VDJtools v1.2.1. TCRdb recomputed clones from the public reads with CATT; identical DNA rows were then combined. TCRdb's processing, not the study's, gives the V and J calls here. For this sample there are about 1,400 delta-chain clones; more than 30% appear just once. The ten largest clones take up around 9.5% of the sample.

Note on this clone: This receptor's antigen is unknown. Base qualities are not provided; no much larger clone lies one nucleotide away.

The CDR3 has 18 amino acids, counting the end cysteine and phenylalanine. Only the CDR3 DNA stays, 54 bases, in frame from base 1. For CDR1 and CDR2, the germline V gene (reference sequence) lists TVYSNPD and GDNSRS. V is trimmed back by 4 bases and J by 1 base, and the junction contains 15 bases that no gene match accounts for. The chain is assembled from TRDV3 and TRDJ1; 13 of the junction bases match TRDD3. The sequenced sample was peripheral blood, obtained at time point 2 of longitudinal follow-up. The source is a human donor who was a Ugandan infant, either HIV-exposed or HIV-unexposed (not recorded which). The bases read TGTGCCTCTCTACCTTCCTACTGGGGGATACGGCGCACCGATAAACTCATCTTT. It encodes CASLPSYWGIRRTDKLIF.